The 6 T cell receptor beta chains reported below all come from one sample, sequenced in a study of beta chain features in type 1 diabetes. No antigen is known for these receptors. Expressed TCRB transcripts got sequenced, as all isolated RNA was reverse transcribed. The assay was immunoSEQ multiplex PCR, and TCRdb's table has in-frame clones only and misses some. The table has about 150,000 clones, roughly 7.1% seen once. Study observations and caveats: Shorter TCRB CDR3s, moderately but significantly so, were found in Type 1 diabetes patients in all four CD4+ subsets.

The sequenced sample consisted of central memory CD4+ T cells from blood. These receptors all come from a woman in her forties with type 1 diabetes.

The chain is built from TRBV18 and TRBJ1-1, with 9 positions matching TRBD1. Germline-derived CDR1 and CDR2 are KGHSH and LQKENI. The V segment lost 3 bases and the J segment 5 bases; nucleotides outside the gene matches: 7. This CDR3 region has 15 residues. CDR3 residues: CASSPLDRGRTEAFF. CDR3 coding DNA: TGTGCCAGCTCACCCCTGGACAGGGGTCGAACTGAAGCTTTCTTT.

This chain connects TRBV19 to TRBJ2-1, with TRBD2 identical over 10 bases. This CDR3 region has 16 residues. CDR1 is LNHDA, CDR2 SQIVND, per germline (reference sequence). V shed 1 base, J shed 8 bases, and the junction held 8 bases outside the gene matches. The CDR3 DNA reads as TGTGCCAGTAGTATAGCAGAGCGGGGGGGCAGGGATGAGCAGTTCTTC. This gives the protein CASSIAERGGRDEQFF.

This clone has just a few counts. This chain joins TRBV15 and TRBJ2-3; 8 bases are shared with TRBD2. V gave up 1 base and J gave up 0 bases; unmatched junction bases: 6. Looked up from germline, CDR1 is LNHNV and CDR2 is YYDKDF (reference sequence). The CDR3 length is 17 residues. The CDR3 DNA follows: TGTGCCACCAGCAGAGGGGGGCAGCGGGAGAGCACAGATACGCAGTATTTT. Protein product: CATSRGGQRESTDTQYF.

This clone showed up just a few times. The chain has TRBV6-5 and TRBJ1-5; D remains unclear. This CDR3 contains 14 residues. Germline assignment: CDR1 MNHEY and CDR2 SVGAGI. V dropped 4 bases and J dropped 3 bases, with 10 bases sitting between them. The CDR3 DNA sequence: TGTGCCAGCAGTTCCCGGGGTACCAATCAGCCCCAGCATTTT. Encoded protein: CASSSRGTNQPQHF.

To note about this clone: The germline gene is not matched at one end of the junction; a read error may be the cause. V is TRBV4-2 and J is TRBJ1-2, with 7 bases identical to TRBD1. This CDR3 has 13 amino acids. From germline, CDR1 is LGHNA and CDR2 YNFKEQ. CDR3 amino acids: CASSKDRARGYTF. The CDR3 nucleotides are TGTGCCAGCAGCAAAGACAGGGCGCGAGGCTACACCTTC.

The rearrangement uses TRBV6-5 and TRBJ2-7, with TRBD2 matching 8 bases. Per germline, CDR1 MNHEY and CDR2 SVGAGI. V lost 6 bases and J lost 7; bases outside the gene matches: 11. The CDR3 is made up of 14 amino acids. CDR3 sequence: CASSAGGDLREQYF. CDR3 nucleotide sequence: TGTGCCAGCAGCGCCGGGGGGGATTTGCGGGAGCAGTACTTC.